This T cell receptor beta chain was obtained from a study of T cell repertoires in cytomegalovirus infection. Whole-study context: It can be stated that public TCR beta signatures indicated CMV infection as well as a matching HLA type. Regarding the study as a whole: HLA-C-restricted, CMV-specific TCR beta clonotypes were dominant ex vivo.

Using its own MiXCR run on the reads, TCRdb lists one record per CDR3 protein. The sample carries roughly 990,000 distinct CDR3 sequences, less than 40% recorded once. This CDR3 has 12 amino acids. Germline loops: CDR1 SGHTA, CDR2 FQGNSA. With regard to this clonotype: Its matching antigen is unknown. Relative to the germline gene, one junction end is altered; a read error may explain this.

The rearrangement links TRBV7-2 to TRBJ2-7; D not certain. The sequencing here drew on cultured CD8+ T cells from PBMCs, taken from culture after CMV antigen stimulation. This receptor was identified in a human donor in good health (CMV status not recorded). Some clones in this sample may be carry-over from other donors' samples. CDR3 residues: CASSLYSPEQHF. CDR3 in DNA: TGTGCCAGCAGCTTATACAGCCCCGAGCAGCACTTC.